This is a list of T cell receptor beta chains from one sample in a study of T cell responses to AZD1222 COVID-19 vaccine. Profiling relied on immunoSEQ multiplex PCR, and the TCRdb table lists in-frame clones only, not all of them. The repertoire has 200,000 to 300,000 clones, over 85% of them found once; the top ten carry about 0.5%. This material consisted of peripheral blood, taken on day 0 of AZD1222 vaccination. The receptors were sampled from an adult in good health. The CDR3 runs from the conserved cysteine through the conserved F or W. A D gene is named only where the DNA matches it firmly. Size values are once, few and many counts, or a class for expanded clones, and some rows have none.

V,size,J,length,D,CDR3,DNA
TRBV19,NA,TRBJ1-1,14,NA,CASSMLGYRTEAFF,TGTGCCAGTAGTATGCTCGGCTATAGGACTGAAGCTTTCTTT
TRBV9,NA,TRBJ1-5,14,NA,CASSSGHLNQPQHF,TGTGCCAGCAGCTCAGGACACTTGAATCAGCCCCAGCATTTT
TRBV15,NA,TRBJ2-7,14,TRBD1,CATRDRDRSYEQYF,TGTGCCACCAGGGATAGGGACAGATCCTACGAGCAGTACTTC
TRBV14,NA,TRBJ1-1,14,NA,CASSQGGIGTEAFF,TGTGCCAGCAGCCAAGGAGGCATTGGCACTGAAGCTTTCTTT
TRBV9,NA,TRBJ1-6,19,TRBD1,CASSVGLGTGGSMDSPLHF,TGTGCCAGCAGCGTAGGCTTGGGGACAGGAGGGTCTATGGATTCACCCCTCCACTTT
TRBV15,NA,TRBJ2-3,16,TRBD2,CATSTRLAGATDTQYF,TGTGCCACCAGCACTCGGCTAGCGGGAGCCACAGATACGCAGTATTTT
TRBV28,NA,TRBJ2-7,10,NA,CASSRGEQYF,TGTGCCAGCAGCAGGGGCGAGCAGTACTTC
TRBV7-2,NA,TRBJ1-1,14,TRBD1,CASSLDRGGTEAFF,TGTGCCAGCAGCTTAGACAGGGGGGGCACTGAAGCTTTCTTT
TRBV30,NA,TRBJ2-7,15,NA,CAWSVLGEMDYEQYF,TGTGCCTGGAGTGTACTGGGGGAGATGGACTACGAGCAGTACTTC
TRBV2,once,TRBJ1-1,12,NA,CASRLDGTEAFF,TGTGCCAGCAGACTAGACGGTACTGAAGCTTTCTTT
TRBV2,NA,TRBJ1-1,13,NA,CASKEDFNTEAFF,TGTGCCAGCAAGGAGGATTTCAACACTGAAGCTTTCTTT
TRBV9,few,TRBJ1-1,13,NA,CASSVARTTEAFF,TGTGCCAGCAGCGTAGCACGGACTACTGAAGCTTTCTTT
TRBV7-9,NA,TRBJ2-7,14,NA,CASSFGTSDYEQYF,TGTGCCAGCAGCTTCGGGACATCCGACTACGAGCAGTACTTC
TRBV5-1,once,TRBJ2-5,15,TRBD2,CASSLGTSGEETQYF,TGCGCCAGCAGCTTGGGGACTAGCGGCGAAGAGACCCAGTACTTC
TRBV19,NA,TRBJ1-2,15,TRBD1,CASLPGTGGSWGYTF,TGTGCCAGCCTTCCCGGGACAGGGGGGAGTTGGGGCTACACCTTC